The next 31 T cell receptor beta chains were all read from a single sample in a study of blood T cell repertoires in COVID-19. The table came from immunoSEQ multiplex PCR; TCRdb's copy has only in-frame clones and leaves some out. The sample shows more than 85,000 clones, about 85% of them seen only once. The sample was peripheral blood. Receptor source: a man aged 65 to 79 with acute or convalescent COVID-19.

The table lists this clone with a few counts. This rearrangement joins TRBV6-2 or TRBV6-3 to TRBJ1-1, with D hard to call. Per the germline V gene, CDR1 is MNHEY and CDR2 is SVGEGT. Deletions cut 4 bases from V and 0 bases from J, with 9 bases between. This CDR3 has 14 residues. The CDR3 region is CASSFGEVNTEAFF. Here the CDR3 DNA reads TGTGCCAGCAGTTTCGGGGAGGTGAACACTGAAGCTTTCTTT.

The chain recombines TRBV6-5 with TRBJ1-1, with 7 bases lining up with TRBD1. Unmatched junction bases numbered 8, after V lost 8 bases and J lost 5 bases. The germline CDR1 and CDR2 sequences are MNHEY and SVGAGI. The CDR3 is made up of 13 amino acids. The CDR3 reads CASGQERGTEAFF. The DNA of the CDR3 is TGTGCCAGCGGACAGGAAAGGGGGACTGAAGCTTTCTTT.

About this clone: Its ends do not fully match the called genes, so a read error is possible. The V and J genes are TRBV20-1 and TRBJ1-2; D call uncertain. Germline CDR1 DFQATT, CDR2 SNEGSKA (reference sequence). CDR3 length: 11 amino acids. This chain's CDR3 is CSARDSPGARF. In DNA form, the CDR3 reads TGCAGTGCTAGAGATTCCCCAGGTGCCCGCTTC.

The chain links TRBV19 to TRBJ2-3; 7 bases are shared with TRBD2. The V segment lost 2 bases and the J segment 0 bases; nucleotides outside the gene matches: 5. This CDR3 region has 16 residues. Germline V gives CDR1 LNHDA, CDR2 SQIVND (reference sequence). This CDR3 reads CASSITLAASTDTQYF. CDR3 bases: TGTGCCAGTAGTATAACCCTAGCGGCTAGCACAGATACGCAGTATTTT.

The rearrangement uses TRBV15 and TRBJ2-1; TRBD2 agrees at 11 bases. V dropped 1 base and J dropped 7; count of bases not matched to a gene: 6. This CDR3 region has 16 residues. The germline V gene encodes CDR1 LNHNV and CDR2 YYDKDF (reference sequence). CDR3 nucleotide sequence: TGTGCCACCAGCAGAGGCCTAGCGGGGGGATGGAATGAGCAGTTCTTC. It codes for CATSRGLAGGWNEQFF. The complete variable domain, with remaining parts taken from reference TRBV15 and TRBJ2-1, reads DAMVIQNPRYQVTQFGKPVTLSCSQTLNHNVMYWYQQKSSQAPKLLFHYYDKDFNNEADTPDNFQSRRPNTSFCFLDIRSPGLGDTAMYLCATSRGLAGGWNEQFFGPGTRLTVL.

Turning to this clone: Mismatch with germline at one junction end may stem from a read error. The chain is built from TRBV2 and TRBJ1-5; D not resolved. This CDR3 spans 13 amino acids. Germline-derived CDR1 and CDR2 are SNHLY and FYNNEI. The CDR3 sequence: CASSQAYNQPQHF. Written as DNA, the CDR3 is TGTGCCAGCAGTCAAGCTTACAATCAGCCCCAGCATTTT. Drawing the rest from reference TRBV2 and TRBJ1-5, the complete variable domain is EPEVTQTPSHQVTQMGQEVILRCVPISNHLYFYWYRQILGQKVEFLVSFYNNEISEKSEIFDDQFSVERPDGSNFTLKIRSTKLEDSAMYFCASSQAYNQPQHFGDGTRLSIL.

V and J are TRBV5-5 and TRBJ2-1, with 8 bases aligning to TRBD2. This CDR3 region has 15 residues. Germline loops: CDR1 SGHKS, CDR2 YYEKEE (reference sequence). Trimming at V came to 1 base and at J to 2 bases, leaving 2 bases not matched to a gene. The CDR3 coding sequence is TGTGCCAGCAGCTTGAGCGGGAGACCCTACAATGAGCAGTTCTTC. Its translation: CASSLSGRPYNEQFF.

The chain combines TRBV15 with TRBJ2-1; 12 bases are a match to TRBD1. Germline assignment: CDR1 LNHNV and CDR2 YYDKDF (reference sequence). J gave up 10 bases and V 3 bases, and 4 bases lay outside the gene matches. The length of the CDR3 is 14 residues. DNA for the CDR3: TGTGCCACCAGCAGTAGGGACAGGGGGCGAGAGCAGTTCTTC. It codes for CATSSRDRGREQFF. The full variable domain, with the rest looked up from reference TRBV15 and TRBJ2-1, is DAMVIQNPRYQVTQFGKPVTLSCSQTLNHNVMYWYQQKSSQAPKLLFHYYDKDFNNEADTPDNFQSRRPNTSFCFLDIRSPGLGDTAMYLCATSSRDRGREQFFGPGTRLTVL.

J is TRBJ2-5 and V is TRBV5-1; 9 bases match TRBD1. V lost 0 bases and J lost 3; bases outside the gene matches: 9. This CDR3 region has 17 residues. Germline V gives CDR1 SGHRS, CDR2 YFSETQ. CDR3 sequence: CASSLAGGQGGEETQYF. CDR3 in DNA: TGCGCCAGCAGCTTGGCCGGGGGACAGGGAGGGGAAGAGACCCAGTACTTC.

The chain joins TRBV2 to TRBJ2-1; TRBD2 aligns across 10 bases. CDR3 length: 14 amino acids. Germline V gene sequence: CDR1 SNHLY, CDR2 FYNNEI. Trimming removed 5 bases from V and 8 bases from J; junction bases left unmatched: 6. CDR3 DNA: TGTGCCAGCAGTAACCTAGCGGGGGTGGATGAGCAGTTCTTC. Its protein is CASSNLAGVDEQFF.

This chain joins TRBV11-2 and TRBJ2-1; 15 bases agree with TRBD2. Germline-derived CDR1 and CDR2 are SGHAT and FQNNGV. V lost 5 bases, J lost 8 bases, and 7 bases stayed unmatched. The CDR3 spans 16 residues. CDR3 region: CASSRTSGGARDEQFF. The CDR3 DNA follows: TGTGCCAGCAGCAGGACTAGCGGGGGGGCCAGGGATGAGCAGTTCTTC.

This clone was counted between two and nine times. CDR3 protein: CASSRSPNTGELFF. CDR3 sequence (DNA): TGTGCCAGCAGTCGCAGTCCGAACACCGGGGAGCTGTTTTTT. The chain joins TRBV2 to TRBJ2-2, with D uncertain. The germline V gene has CDR1 SNHLY and CDR2 FYNNEI. The germline V and J ends were trimmed by 5 bases and 0 bases, with 7 bases remaining between them. The CDR3 is 14 residues long.

The rearrangement links TRBV24-1 to TRBJ2-1, with 7 bases that match TRBD2. This CDR3 region has 13 residues. J lost 7 bases, V lost 4 bases, and 3 bases had no gene match. Germline-derived CDR1 and CDR2 are KGHDR and SFDVKD. The DNA of the CDR3 is TGTGCCACCAGTGAGTCGGGACTAAATGAGCAGTTCTTC. Protein sequence: CATSESGLNEQFF.

The chain carries TRBV30 and TRBJ2-7, with D tentatively TRBD1 (7 bases). Germline-derived CDR1 and CDR2 are GTSNPN and SVGIG (reference sequence). The CDR3 sequence is 14 residues long. V was shortened by 0 bases and J by 6 bases, with 15 bases between the two germline ends. In nucleotides, the CDR3 is TGTGCCTGGAGTGTAGGGGGCGGGAAGGGCGAGCAGTACTTC. Translation: CAWSVGGGKGEQYF.

The genes are TRBV11-2 and TRBJ2-2; 8 bases match TRBD2. The CDR3 sequence is 15 residues long. The junction had 5 bases not matched to a gene; V was cut back by 3 bases and J by 5 bases. Per the germline V gene, CDR1 is SGHAT and CDR2 is FQNNGV. The CDR3 here is CASSLGTRETGELFF. DNA for the CDR3: TGTGCCAGCAGCTTGGGGACTAGGGAGACCGGGGAGCTGTTTTTT.

The chain has TRBV6-5 and TRBJ1-4; TRBD1 matches 10 bases. The CDR3 is made up of 16 amino acids. Losses at the gene ends were 2 bases for V and 1 base for J; bases not matched to a gene: 1. The V gene's germline CDR1 is MNHEY and CDR2 SVGAGI. CDR3 sequence reads: CASSYRDRGTNEKLFF. The CDR3 nucleotides are TGTGCCAGCAGTTACCGGGACAGGGGAACTAATGAAAAACTGTTTTTT.

The gene calls are TRBV6-5 and TRBJ2-2; D remains ambiguous. Trimming stripped 2 bases from V and 5 bases from J, with 15 bases between. The CDR3 sequence is 16 residues long. In germline, CDR1 is MNHEY, CDR2 SVGAGI. The CDR3 DNA reads as TGTGCCAGCAGTTACGGTATACCGGTCGGGACCGGGGAGCTGTTTTTT. It translates to CASSYGIPVGTGELFF.

The chain uses TRBV30 and TRBJ1-3, with D maybe TRBD1 (6 bases). V was shortened by 5 bases and J by 1 base, with 12 bases between the two germline ends. The germline V gene has CDR1 GTSNPN and CDR2 SVGIG (reference sequence). There are 14 residues in the CDR3. CDR3 amino acids: CAWQGLSSGNTIYF. The CDR3 DNA reads as TGTGCCTGGCAGGGGCTGAGTTCTGGAAACACCATATATTTT.

V and J are TRBV19 and TRBJ1-1; D uncertain. The CDR3 runs 14 residues. V was clipped by 4 bases and J by 4 bases, with 13 bases between them. Germline assignment: CDR1 LNHDA and CDR2 SQIVND (reference sequence). The CDR3 loop reads CASSTLGRGTEAFF. CDR3 DNA: TGTGCCAGTAGTACCCTCGGTCGGGGCACTGAAGCTTTCTTT.

J is TRBJ2-2 and V is TRBV6-6, with D perhaps TRBD1 (5 bases). Trimming removed 8 bases at V and 8 bases at J, with 9 bases between. Germline V gene data show CDR1 as MNHNY and CDR2 as SVGAGI (reference sequence). The CDR3 has 11 amino acids. CDR3 in amino acids: CASGAEGELFF. The CDR3 nucleotides are TGTGCCAGCGGGGCCGAAGGGGAGCTGTTTTTT.

The chain is built from TRBV12-3 or TRBV12-4 and TRBJ1-1, with 10 bases that match TRBD1. This CDR3 has 13 amino acids. V shed 6 bases, J shed 5 bases, and the junction held 3 bases outside the gene matches. CDR3 coding DNA: TGTGCCAGCAGCGACAGGGGGCAAACTGAAGCTTTCTTT. Protein product: CASSDRGQTEAFF.

This clone was observed once. This sequence joins TRBV14 and TRBJ1-6; 8 positions match TRBD1. V shed 4 bases, J shed 8 bases, and the junction held 4 bases outside the gene matches. The CDR3 is made up of 14 amino acids. Germline V gene lookup returns CDR1 SGHDN and CDR2 FVKESK. In nucleotides, the CDR3 is TGTGCCAGCAGCCTCGGACAGGGTTATTCACCCCTCCACTTT. Its protein is CASSLGQGYSPLHF.

This chain connects TRBV19 to TRBJ1-5; TRBD1 matches at 11 bases. Trimming cost V 4 bases and J 3 bases; bases outside gene matches: 8. There are 17 residues in the CDR3. Per the germline V gene, CDR1 is LNHDA and CDR2 is SQIVND (reference sequence). The CDR3 loop is CASSKDRGLDLNQPQHF. The CDR3 DNA sequence: TGTGCCAGTAGTAAGGACAGGGGGCTCGATCTCAATCAGCCCCAGCATTTT. Combining the CDR3 with reference TRBV19 and TRBJ1-5 gives the whole variable domain DGGITQSPKYLFRKEGQNVTLSCEQNLNHDAMYWYRQDPGQGLRLIYYSQIVNDFQKGDIAEGYSVSREKKESFPLTVTSAQKNPTAFYLCASSKDRGLDLNQPQHFGDGTRLSIL.

V and J are TRBV12-5 and TRBJ2-2; 8 bases agree with TRBD1. The CDR3 is 15 amino acids. CDR1 is LGHNT and CDR2 is FRNRAP in the germline V gene. After removal of 8 bases from V and 1 base from J, the junction contained 6 bases not matched to a gene. The CDR3 loop reads CASPSGTGNTGELFF. CDR3 DNA: TGTGCTAGTCCTTCCGGGACAGGGAACACCGGGGAGCTGTTTTTT.

This chain connects TRBV7-2 to TRBJ2-2; D remains unclear. Trimming cost V 5 bases and J 2 bases, with 15 bases left between them. The CDR3 runs to 16 residues. CDR1 SGHTA and CDR2 FQGNSA come from the germline V gene. CDR3 in amino acids: CASSAQSPFNTGELFF. CDR3 sequence (DNA): TGTGCCAGCAGCGCCCAGTCCCCTTTTAACACCGGGGAGCTGTTTTTT.

This chain links TRBV2 with TRBJ1-2; D unclear. CDR1 is SNHLY and CDR2 is FYNNEI in the germline V gene. Trimming shortened V by 3 bases and J by 8 bases, and 13 bases separated the two germline ends. CDR3 size: 13 residues. The CDR3 here is CASSDYPTRGYTF. DNA of the CDR3: TGTGCCAGCAGTGATTACCCGACTCGGGGCTACACCTTC.

The chain combines TRBV2 with TRBJ2-7; D unclear. V gave up 0 bases and J gave up 4 bases, with 7 bases separating them. The CDR3 is 13 residues long. Germline V lookup: CDR1 SNHLY, CDR2 FYNNEI. The CDR3 DNA reads TGTGCCAGCAGTGAAGCCGAGGTTTACGAGCAGTACGTC. Protein product: CASSEAEVYEQYV.

The chain is built from TRBV6-1 and TRBJ2-5, with no clear D. Per germline, CDR1 MNHNS and CDR2 SASEGT. The CDR3 is made up of 12 amino acids. Trimming stripped 1 base from V and 5 bases from J, with 5 bases between. The CDR3 region is CASSEGLETQYF. The CDR3 region has the DNA TGTGCCAGCAGTGAAGGGCTGGAGACCCAGTACTTC.

V gene TRBV19 combines with J gene TRBJ1-1, with D hard to call. CDR1 is LNHDA, CDR2 SQIVND, per germline (reference sequence). The V gene lost 0 bases and the J gene lost 0 bases, with 5 bases spanning the gap. The CDR3 loop spans 14 amino acids. The CDR3 DNA is TGTGCCAGTAGTATAGACCACTTGAACACTGAAGCTTTCTTT. It codes for CASSIDHLNTEAFF.

This clone was seen a handful of times. The gene calls are TRBV6-4 and TRBJ2-2, with D perhaps matching TRBD2 (6 bases). This CDR3 region has 13 residues. CDR1 is MRHNA and CDR2 is SNTAGT in the germline V gene. V lost 4 bases and J 3 bases, leaving 6 bases between the germline ends. DNA of the CDR3: TGTGCCAGCAGTGCGGGGGACACCGGGGAGCTGTTTTTT. Amino acids: CASSAGDTGELFF.

V and J are TRBV7-2 and TRBJ1-6; D is ambiguous. In germline, CDR1 is SGHTA, CDR2 FQGNSA. The CDR3 spans 15 residues. V was shortened by 2 bases and J by 3 bases, with 8 bases between the two germline ends. In DNA, the CDR3 is TGTGCCAGCAGCTTACAGGAGGGCTATAATTCACCCCTCCACTTT. Its translation: CASSLQEGYNSPLHF. Full variable domain (remainder filled in from reference TRBV7-2 and TRBJ1-6): GAGVSQSPSNKVTEKGKDVELRCDPISGHTALYWYRQSLGQGLEFLIYFQGNSAPDKSGLPSDRFSAERTGGSVSTLTIQRTQQEDSAVYLCASSLQEGYNSPLHFGNGTRLTVT.